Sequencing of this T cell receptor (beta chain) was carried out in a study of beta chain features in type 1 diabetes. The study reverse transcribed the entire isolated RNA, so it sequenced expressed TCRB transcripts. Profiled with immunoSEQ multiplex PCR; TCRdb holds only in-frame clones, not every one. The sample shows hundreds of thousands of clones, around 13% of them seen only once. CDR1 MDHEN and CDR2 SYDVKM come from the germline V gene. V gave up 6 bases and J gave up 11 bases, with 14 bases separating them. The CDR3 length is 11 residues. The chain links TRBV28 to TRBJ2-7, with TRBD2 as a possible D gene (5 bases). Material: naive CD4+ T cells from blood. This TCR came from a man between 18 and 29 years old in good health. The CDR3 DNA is TGTGCCAGCAGGGCCGGTTTTAGCGAGTACTTC. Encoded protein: CASRAGFSEYF.